This T cell receptor beta chain comes out of a study of patients and donors after allogeneic stem cell transplantation. TCRdb used MiXCR to reprocess the RT-PCR reads, holding one entry per CDR3 protein. The sample has 200,000 to 250,000 distinct CDR3 sequences, roughly 15% seen once; the top ten hold around 10%. V lost 3 bases to trimming and J lost 7 bases, with 15 bases between them. The CDR3 totals 14 residues. Germline CDR1 reads ENHRY; CDR2 reads SYGVKD. The TCR was taken from a human donor who was either an allogeneic HSCT recipient or a stem cell or donor lymphocyte infusion donor (not recorded which). It is not recorded whose cells these are; they may come from a transplant donor. The material sequenced was blood, either unsorted or a sorted T cell fraction (not recorded which). The rearrangement joins TRBV10-3 to TRBJ1-2; unclear D gene. CDR3 loop: CAISECLPECGYTF. The CDR3 region has the DNA TGTGCCATCAGTGAATGCCTCCCTGAGTGTGGCTACACCTTC.